These T cell receptor beta chains were read from a single sample in a study of shared clonotypes between healthy human individuals. The assay was immunoSEQ multiplex PCR, and TCRdb's table has in-frame clones only and misses some. The data hold about 2.3 million clones, with more than 80% observed a single time. Sequencing used naive CD4+ T cells from PBMCs. The receptors stem from a man aged 18-30 years in good health. Some clones in this sample may be carry-over from other donors' samples. CDR3s include the opening cysteine and the closing phenylalanine or tryptophan. The D gene is left open where the match is weak. Only some rows state a clone size, as once, few, many or a class for expanded clones.

>.|TRBD1|TRBV6-1|TRBJ1-2
CASSDQGQGWSGYTF
TGTGCCAGCAGTGATCAAGGACAGGGTTGGAGTGGCTACACCTTC
>.|.|TRBV5-1|TRBJ2-2
CASSFSPQGLYTGELFF
TGCGCCAGCAGCTTTTCCCCTCAGGGTTTGTACACCGGGGAGCTGTTTTTT
>.|.|TRBV6-6|TRBJ1-1
CASSGVNTEAFF
TGTGCCAGCAGCGGCGTGAACACTGAAGCTTTCTTT
>.|TRBD2|TRBV11-2|TRBJ2-7
CASSLVLAGVGEQYF
TGTGCCAGCAGCTTAGTGCTAGCGGGAGTGGGGGAGCAGTACTTC
>once|.|TRBV6-6|TRBJ2-7
CASRASYEQYF
TGTGCCAGCAGAGCCTCCTACGAGCAGTACTTC
>.|.|TRBV7-2|TRBJ2-5
CASIVTVQETQYF
TGTGCCAGCATCGTGACAGTCCAAGAGACCCAGTACTTC
>.|TRBD2|TRBV27|TRBJ2-3
CASSPRLAGGPSTDTQYF
TGTGCCAGCAGTCCGCGACTAGCGGGAGGGCCGAGCACAGATACGCAGTATTTT
>.|.|TRBV6-6|TRBJ1-4
CASSPSGPRGEKLFF
TGTGCCAGCAGTCCCTCTGGACCGAGGGGGGAAAAACTGTTTTTT
>once|.|TRBV5-1|TRBJ2-5
CASSPRPGIQETQYF
TGCGCCAGCAGCCCCCGACCGGGGATACAAGAGACCCAGTACTTC
>.|TRBD1|TRBV4-1|TRBJ1-2
CASSQDSTGAYGYTF
TGCGCCAGCAGCCAAGATTCGACAGGGGCGTATGGCTACACCTTC
>.|.|TRBV6-5|TRBJ2-7
CASSSGGGQLYEQYF
TGTGCCAGCAGTTCCGGAGGGGGACAGCTCTACGAGCAGTACTTC
>.|TRBD1|TRBV2|TRBJ2-5
CASGRDRGQETQYF
TGTGCCAGCGGCCGGGACAGGGGCCAAGAGACCCAGTACTTC
>.|TRBD1|TRBV5-5|TRBJ2-5
CASSLTGGRETQYF
TGTGCCAGCAGCTTGACAGGGGGCCGGGAGACCCAGTACTTC
>.|.|TRBV6-5|TRBJ2-7
CASSFTTGEQYF
TGTGCCAGCAGTTTCACGACAGGAGAGCAGTACTTC
>.|.|TRBV28|TRBJ2-3
CASSPHDPGRADTQYF
TGTGCCAGCAGCCCGCATGACCCGGGACGGGCGGATACGCAGTATTTT
>.|.|TRBV5-1|TRBJ2-5
CASRPDRGRIQETQYF
TGCGCCAGCAGGCCGGACCGGGGGCGGATACAAGAGACCCAGTACTTC
>.|TRBD1|TRBV10-3|TRBJ1-1
CAIRSRDRDTEAFF
TGTGCCATCAGGAGCCGGGACAGGGACACTGAAGCTTTCTTT
>.|TRBD2|TRBV29-1|TRBJ2-7
CSVALRLADYEQYF
TGCAGCGTTGCCTTACGACTAGCGGATTACGAGCAGTACTTC
>.|TRBD2|TRBV5-1|TRBJ2-1
CASSGGTREYNEQFF
TGCGCCAGCAGCGGCGGGACTAGGGAATACAATGAGCAGTTCTTC
>.|.|TRBV6-1|TRBJ2-7
CASSEAKWGREQYF
TGTGCCAGCAGTGAAGCCAAATGGGGGCGCGAGCAGTACTTC
>.|.|TRBV9|TRBJ2-1
CASSALVRAEQFF
TGTGCCAGCAGCGCATTAGTGCGGGCTGAGCAGTTCTTC
>.|.|TRBV18|TRBJ2-3
CASSPVGSDTQYF
TGTGCCAGCTCACCTGTGGGATCAGATACGCAGTATTTT
>.|TRBD1|TRBV11-2|TRBJ2-2
CASSPRGGTGVAGELFF
TGTGCCAGCAGCCCCCGAGGGGGGACAGGGGTTGCCGGGGAGCTGTTTTTT
>.|TRBD1|TRBV2|TRBJ2-7
CASNRGQGTEQYF
TGTGCCAGCAATAGGGGACAGGGGACCGAGCAGTACTTC
>.|TRBD1|TRBV10-3|TRBJ2-5
CAISGQGQETQYF
TGTGCCATCAGTGGACAGGGGCAAGAGACCCAGTACTTC
>.|TRBD1|TRBV28|TRBJ1-3
CASSLRPGQRGNTIYF
TGTGCCAGCAGTTTACGCCCGGGACAGAGAGGAAACACCATATATTTT
>.|.|TRBV28|TRBJ2-1
CATPPGGYNEQFF
TGTGCCACTCCGCCCGGCGGGTACAATGAGCAGTTCTTC
>.|TRBD2|TRBV25-1|TRBJ2-7
CASSANLRASGGSYEQYF
TGTGCCAGCAGTGCCAATCTCCGGGCTAGCGGGGGTTCCTACGAGCAGTACTTC
>.|.|TRBV6-5|TRBJ2-3
CASSYSSGANTDTQYF
TGTGCCAGCAGTTACTCTTCGGGAGCGAACACAGATACGCAGTATTTT
>.|TRBD1|TRBV28|TRBJ1-2
CASSLGGSGQGVYGYTF
TGTGCCAGCAGTTTGGGGGGATCCGGACAGGGAGTGTATGGCTACACCTTC
>.|TRBD2|TRBV9|TRBJ2-3
CASSVVASGRYRTDTQYF
TGTGCCAGCAGCGTAGTGGCTAGCGGGAGATATCGCACAGATACGCAGTATTTT
>.|.|TRBV15|TRBJ2-2
CATSRGTSGELFF
TGTGCCACCAGCAGAGGGACCTCCGGGGAGCTGTTTTTT
>.|TRBD2|TRBV4-2|TRBJ2-3
CASSQRIGTSGTDTQYF
TGTGCCAGCAGCCAACGTATTGGGACTAGCGGTACAGATACGCAGTATTTT
>.|TRBD2|TRBV11-2|TRBJ2-3
CASSLYGRATDTQYF
TGTGCCAGCAGCTTATACGGGAGGGCCACAGATACGCAGTATTTT
>.|TRBD2|TRBV5-1|TRBJ2-7
CASSEGLAESYEQYF
TGCGCCAGCAGCGAGGGACTAGCGGAGTCCTACGAGCAGTACTTC
>.|.|TRBV19|TRBJ1-1
CASSLRTGNTEAFF
TGTGCCAGTAGTTTAAGAACTGGAAACACTGAAGCTTTCTTT